A single sample gave rise to the 14 T cell receptor beta chains below, sequenced in a study of OX40 agonist ivuxolimab in advanced cancers. Some clones are missing from TCRdb's copy, which holds only in-frame ones; the method was immunoSEQ multiplex PCR. The sample has tens of thousands of clones; 70% to 90% are singletons. The source was CD4+ or CD8+ T cells sorted from blood, collected in a trial of the OX40 agonist ivuxolimab. The receptors were gathered from an adult with an advanced solid tumor such as melanoma, head and neck, liver or kidney cancer.

This chain links TRBV5-6 with TRBJ2-5, with 8 bases that match TRBD2. The CDR3 is 18 residues long. CDR1 is SGHDT and CDR2 is YYEEEE in the germline V gene. The trim removed 7 bases at V and 3 bases at J, leaving 20 bases unmatched. CDR3 in amino acids: CASAPGWSAGGPKETQYF. CDR3 coding DNA: TGTGCCAGCGCCCCCGGGTGGAGTGCGGGGGGTCCGAAAGAGACCCAGTACTTC.

The rearrangement joins TRBV5-5 to TRBJ1-5; tentatively, D is TRBD1 (5 bases). V was trimmed by 5 bases and J by 7 bases, leaving 13 bases between them. Germline CDR1 SGHKS, CDR2 YYEKEE (reference sequence). The CDR3 totals 13 residues. CDR3 bases: TGTGCCAGCAGACTGGAAGGGGACCAGCCCCAGCATTTT. Its translation: CASRLEGDQPQHF.

The genes are TRBV18 and TRBJ1-2, with TRBD1 matching 9 bases. CDR1 is KGHSH and CDR2 is LQKENI in the germline V gene. The V and J ends lost 3 bases and 2 bases, in that order; junction bases with no gene match: 10. This CDR3 has 17 residues. This CDR3 is CASSPGLPGQGNYGYTF. CDR3 bases: TGTGCCAGCTCACCCGGCCTCCCGGGACAGGGAAACTATGGCTACACCTTC. The full variable domain, its missing parts supplied by reference TRBV18 and TRBJ1-2, is NAGVMQNPRHLVRRRGQEARLRCSPMKGHSHVYWYRQLPEEGLKFMVYLQKENIIDESGMPKERFSAEFPKEGPSILRIQQVVRGDSAAYFCASSPGLPGQGNYGYTFGSGTRLTVV.

V is TRBV30 and J is TRBJ1-1, with TRBD1 matching over 10 bases. Germline values: CDR1 GTSNPN, CDR2 SVGIG (reference sequence). CDR3 length equals 15 residues. V lost 2 bases, J lost 3 bases, and 6 bases stayed unmatched. The CDR3 sequence is CAWSPPGQGHTEAFF. Here the CDR3 DNA reads TGTGCCTGGAGTCCACCGGGACAGGGGCACACTGAAGCTTTCTTT.

This chain connects TRBV7-2 to TRBJ2-7; 12 bases map to TRBD2. There are 14 residues in the CDR3. Germline V gene data show CDR1 as SGHTA and CDR2 as FQGNSA. Unmatched junction bases numbered 6, after V lost 5 bases and J lost 7 bases. In nucleotides, the CDR3 is TGTGCCAGCAGCGCGTCTAGCGGGGGGGAAGAGCAGTACTTC. This gives the protein CASSASSGGEEQYF.

The chain combines TRBV15 with TRBJ1-2; D is possibly TRBD1 (5 bases). This CDR3 region has 15 residues. Germline CDR1 and CDR2: LNHNV and YYDKDF (reference sequence). The germline V and J ends were trimmed by 3 bases and 3 bases, with 14 bases remaining between them. The DNA of the CDR3 is TGTGCCACCAGCAGGGAGGGGAGGGGCGACTATGGCTACACCTTC. This translates into CATSREGRGDYGYTF.

The V and J genes are TRBV30 and TRBJ1-5; no definite D call. The CDR3 is 13 amino acids. Trimming took off 0 bases at V and 5 bases at J, with 8 bases between the two ends. The germline V gene encodes CDR1 GTSNPN and CDR2 SVGIG (reference sequence). The CDR3 is CAWSVAEYQPQHF. The CDR3 nucleotides are TGTGCCTGGAGTGTCGCCGAATATCAGCCCCAGCATTTT.

CDR3 bases: TGTGCCAGCAGCCCGCGGACTAGCGGGAGGGCCGGGGTTGAGCAGTTCTTC. Protein product: CASSPRTSGRAGVEQFF. The V and J genes are TRBV11-3 and TRBJ2-1, with 15 bases lining up with TRBD2. This CDR3 region has 17 residues. V lost 5 bases, J lost 9 bases, and 11 bases stayed unmatched. Germline assignment: CDR1 SGHNT and CDR2 YENEEA. The full variable domain, its missing parts supplied by reference TRBV11-3 and TRBJ2-1, is EAGVVQSPRYKIIEKKQPVAFWCNPISGHNTLYWYLQNLGQGPELLIRYENEEAVDDSQLPKDRFSAERLKGVDSTLKIQPAELGDSAVYLCASSPRTSGRAGVEQFFGPGTRLTVL.

The chain employs TRBV6-1 and TRBJ1-1, with 7 bases that match TRBD1. V was clipped by 3 bases and J by 2 bases; unmatched bases: 6. Germline lookup yields CDR1 MNHNS and CDR2 SASEGT. There are 15 residues in the CDR3. As DNA, the CDR3 is TGTGCCAGCAGTGATGAGGGGGCAATAAACACTGAAGCTTTCTTT. This codes for CASSDEGAINTEAFF.

CDR3 loop: CASTYLSGRPSNEQFF. The CDR3 DNA follows: TGCGCCAGCACCTACCTTAGCGGGAGGCCCTCCAATGAGCAGTTCTTC. The rearrangement links TRBV5-1 to TRBJ2-1; 10 bases are a match to TRBD2. The CDR3 totals 16 residues. Trimming cost V 6 bases and J 6 bases; bases outside gene matches: 12. The germline gives CDR1 SGHRS, CDR2 YFSETQ.

A word on this clone: At one end, the junction sequence differs from germline, possibly due to a read error. V and J are TRBV7-7 and TRBJ2-1; tentatively, D is TRBD2 (6 bases). The CDR3 totals 17 residues. CDR1 is SSHAT and CDR2 is FNYEAQ in the germline V gene (reference sequence). The CDR3 coding sequence is TGTGCTAGCAGCTTCACGTTTAGGTGGGACTTTTACAATGAGCAGTTCTTC. Residues: CASSFTFRWDFYNEQFF.

This clone was seen a few times. V usage is TRBV28 and J usage is TRBJ2-5, with D uncertain. The CDR3 runs 16 residues. V lost 8 bases, J lost 0 bases, and 19 bases lay in between. CDR1 and CDR2 (germline): MDHEN, SYDVKM. The CDR3 sequence is CASRPLGSRYQETQYF. As DNA, the CDR3 is TGTGCCAGCCGCCCGCTGGGTAGCAGATACCAAGAGACCCAGTACTTC.

This chain joins TRBV2 and TRBJ1-2, with 9 nucleotides matching TRBD1. The V segment lost 7 bases and the J segment 4 bases; nucleotides outside the gene matches: 10. The CDR3 loop spans 15 amino acids. Germline V gives CDR1 SNHLY, CDR2 FYNNEI. The CDR3 bases are TGTGCCAGCACCATACCGGGACAGGGTTTCTATGGCTACACCTTC. Translating it yields CASTIPGQGFYGYTF.

This clone was counted a single time. The chain has TRBV28 and TRBJ2-5, with D tentatively TRBD1 or TRBD2 (5 bases each). Trimming removed 7 bases from V and 5 bases from J, with 17 bases in between. This CDR3 has 14 amino acids. Germline loops: CDR1 MDHEN, CDR2 SYDVKM. The CDR3 spells CASKGPRGSETQYF. CDR3 bases: TGTGCCAGCAAGGGGCCCCGGGGATCGGAGACCCAGTACTTC.